This note documents a single T cell receptor (beta chain) sequence. These data are taken from a study of T cell changes during pregnancy in multiple sclerosis. Measured with immunoSEQ multiplex PCR; TCRdb has only the in-frame clones, and not every one. This table has about 69,000 clones, 85% to 95% appearing once. The CDR3 has 14 amino acids. Between the trimmed V and J ends, which lost 3 bases and 4 bases, there was a span of 12 bases. The source was peripheral blood, collected in the third trimester of pregnancy. This chain joins TRBV23-1 and TRBJ1-2; possible D gene TRBD1, 5 bases. TRBV23-1 is given ORF status, its function remaining uncertain. The clonotype comes from a female donor in good health, enrolled as a control in a pregnancy study. CDR3 in amino acids: CASSQRQPIYGYTF. The DNA for the CDR3 is TGCGCCAGCAGTCAGAGACAGCCTATCTATGGCTACACCTTC.